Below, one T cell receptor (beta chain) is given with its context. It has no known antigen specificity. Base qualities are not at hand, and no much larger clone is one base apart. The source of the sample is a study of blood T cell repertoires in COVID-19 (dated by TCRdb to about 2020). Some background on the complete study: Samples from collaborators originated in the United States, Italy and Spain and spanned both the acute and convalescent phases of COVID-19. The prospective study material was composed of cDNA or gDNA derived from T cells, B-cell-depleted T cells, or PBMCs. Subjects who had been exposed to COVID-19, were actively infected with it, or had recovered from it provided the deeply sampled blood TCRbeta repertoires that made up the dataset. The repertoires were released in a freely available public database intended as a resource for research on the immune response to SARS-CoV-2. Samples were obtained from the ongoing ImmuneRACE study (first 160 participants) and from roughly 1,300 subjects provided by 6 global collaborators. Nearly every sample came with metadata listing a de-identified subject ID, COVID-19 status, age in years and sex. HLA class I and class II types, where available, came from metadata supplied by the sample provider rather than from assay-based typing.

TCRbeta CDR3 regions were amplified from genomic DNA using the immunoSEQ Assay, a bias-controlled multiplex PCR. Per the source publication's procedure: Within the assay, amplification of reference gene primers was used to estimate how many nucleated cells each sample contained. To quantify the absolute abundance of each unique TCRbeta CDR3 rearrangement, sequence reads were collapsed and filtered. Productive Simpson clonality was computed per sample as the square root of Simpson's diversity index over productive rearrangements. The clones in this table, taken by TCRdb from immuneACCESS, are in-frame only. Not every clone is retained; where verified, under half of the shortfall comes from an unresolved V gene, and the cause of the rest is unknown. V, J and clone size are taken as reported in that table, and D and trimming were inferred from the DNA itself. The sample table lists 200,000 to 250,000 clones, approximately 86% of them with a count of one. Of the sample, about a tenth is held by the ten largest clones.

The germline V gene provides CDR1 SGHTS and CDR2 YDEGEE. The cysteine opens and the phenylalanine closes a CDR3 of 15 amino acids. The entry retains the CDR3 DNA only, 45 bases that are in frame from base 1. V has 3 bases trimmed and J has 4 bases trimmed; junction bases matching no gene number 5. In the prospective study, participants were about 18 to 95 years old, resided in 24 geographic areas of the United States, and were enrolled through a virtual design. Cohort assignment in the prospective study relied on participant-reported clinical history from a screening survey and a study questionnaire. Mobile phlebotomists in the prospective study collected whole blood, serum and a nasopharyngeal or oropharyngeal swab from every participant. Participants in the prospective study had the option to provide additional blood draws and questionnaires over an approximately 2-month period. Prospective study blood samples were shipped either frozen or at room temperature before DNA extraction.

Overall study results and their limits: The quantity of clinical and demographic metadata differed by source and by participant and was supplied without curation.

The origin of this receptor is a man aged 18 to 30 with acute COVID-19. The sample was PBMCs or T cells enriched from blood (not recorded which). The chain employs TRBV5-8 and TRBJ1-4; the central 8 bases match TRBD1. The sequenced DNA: TGTGCCAGCAGCTCCGGACAGGGCCTTAATGAAAAACTGTTTTTT. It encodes CASSSGQGLNEKLFF.